The clone carrying this T cell receptor (beta chain) was counted a few times. Its antigen is still unknown. TCR beta libraries were built with iRepertoire HTBI primers and Arm-PCR of CDR3 regions. MiXCR, applied by TCRdb to the multiplex PCR reads, yields one record per CDR3 protein. The sample shows fewer than 650,000 distinct CDR3 sequences, 15% to 20% of them seen only once. Time point given: newly diagnosed GD, antithyroid drugs for less than 3 months. TCR sequences were obtained from RNA taken from PBMCs. American Thyroid Association guidelines defined Graves' disease diagnosis. These data originate in a study of regulatory T cells in long-lasting Graves disease. The wider study: Less than 3 months of antithyroid drugs had been taken by newly diagnosed Graves' patients. Overall study results and limits: TCR diversity was lower in persistent Graves' patients (versus newly diagnosed ones). Newly diagnosed disease favored TRBV20-1 and TRBJ2-1 over persistent disease.

CDR1 and CDR2 from the germline V gene are LGHDT and YNNKEL (reference sequence). This CDR3 spans 16 amino acids. V shed 0 bases and J shed 3 bases, with 15 bases lying between them. The data also belong to a second study, concerning T cells in Graves' hyperthyroidism and ophthalmopathy.

The chain recombines TRBV3-1 with TRBJ2-7; D perhaps matches TRBD2 (5 bases). The sequence was collected from a man between 18 and 29 years old with Graves disease. The material was peripheral blood mononuclear cells (PBMCs), obtained at new diagnosis, from a patient treated with antithyroid drugs. CDR3 sequence: CASSQDEGRRHYEQYF. The CDR3 region has the DNA TGTGCCAGCAGCCAAGATGAGGGCAGGAGGCACTACGAGCAGTACTTC.